This passage covers 16 T cell receptor beta chains from one sample sequenced in a study of CD8+ T cells in alopecia areata (dated by TCRdb to 2016 to 2019). Sample time point, as interpreted from the label and publication: around 26 weeks on oral tofacitinib. What this sample's treatment or condition label stands for: oral pan-JAK inhibitor, 5-10 mg twice daily. The receptor library was made with the immunoSEQ multiplex PCR assay. RNA was extracted from all samples and reverse transcribed into cDNA as template for TCR sequencing. TCRdb took over this immuneACCESS table, retaining in-frame rearrangements with V and J assigned. Such tables are incomplete; in checked studies, under half of the missing clones stem from an unresolved V gene, and the remainder is unexplained. Here the sample has approximately 110,000 clones; roughly three fifths occur a single time. 3% to 4% of the sample comes from the top ten.

The starting material was CD4+ T cells sorted from blood, obtained at week 24, from a patient treated with tofacitinib. All receptors derive from a human donor with alopecia areata.

The rearrangement joins TRBV18 to TRBJ2-2, with 10 bases fitting TRBD1. CDR3 length: 16 amino acids. The V and J ends lost 6 bases and 0 bases, in that order; junction bases with no gene match: 4. Germline V gives CDR1 KGHSH, CDR2 LQKENI. CDR3 protein: CASSPGTGANTGELFF. CDR3 sequence (DNA): TGTGCCAGCTCTCCAGGGACAGGGGCGAACACCGGGGAGCTGTTTTTT.

This chain uses TRBV18 with TRBJ1-6, with D possibly TRBD1 on 6 matching bases. The CDR3 has 13 residues. Germline assignment: CDR1 KGHSH and CDR2 LQKENI. With 6 bases removed from V and 8 bases from J, the gap between germline ends came to 11 bases. As DNA, the CDR3 is TGTGCCAGCTCCAACAGGGCTTATTCACCCCTCCACTTT. It yields the protein CASSNRAYSPLHF.

This clone was counted between two and nine times. The chain combines TRBV5-4 with TRBJ1-1, with TRBD1 matching over 10 bases. Germline CDR1 is SGHNT and CDR2 is YYREEE (reference sequence). V lost 4 bases, J lost 1 base, and 4 bases stayed unmatched. CDR3 length: 15 amino acids. CDR3 protein: CASSPGQGENTEAFF. CDR3 DNA: TGTGCCAGCAGCCCTGGACAGGGGGAGAACACTGAAGCTTTCTTT.

V and J are TRBV19 and TRBJ2-6; 10 bases match TRBD2. V was pared by 9 bases and J by 0 bases, with 5 bases of the junction left unmatched. The germline gives CDR1 LNHDA, CDR2 SQIVND (reference sequence). CDR3 length: 16 residues. The CDR3 is CASTSGTSSGANVLTF. The CDR3 DNA sequence: TGTGCCAGCACTAGCGGGACCAGCTCTGGGGCCAACGTCCTGACTTTC.

J is TRBJ2-7 and V is TRBV30, with a possible D match to TRBD2 (5 bases). Germline CDR1 GTSNPN, CDR2 SVGIG (reference sequence). V lost 1 base and J 1 base, leaving 11 bases between the germline ends. The length of the CDR3 is 14 residues. CDR3 DNA: TGTGCCTGGAGTGGTGGAGGCAGTTCCTACGAGCAGTACTTC. This encodes CAWSGGGSSYEQYF.

The J gene is TRBJ2-1, the V gene TRBV6-5; a weak D match, TRBD1 (5 bases). Trimming took off 7 bases at V and 4 bases at J, with 17 bases between the two ends. CDR1 and CDR2 (germline): MNHEY, SVGAGI. This CDR3 is built from 15 residues. CDR3 nucleotides: TGTGCCAGCATCCCGACAGCCCGAACGTACAATGAGCAGTTCTTC. This codes for CASIPTARTYNEQFF.

The chain uses TRBV9 and TRBJ2-1; D might be TRBD1 (5 bases). Between the trimmed V and J ends, which lost 0 bases and 3 bases, there was a span of 10 bases. From germline, CDR1 is SGDLS and CDR2 YYNGEE. This CDR3 is built from 15 residues. The CDR3 is CASSVDWGFYNEQFF. The CDR3 DNA is TGTGCCAGCAGCGTAGACTGGGGCTTCTACAATGAGCAGTTCTTC.

This clone was detected a few times. The chain couples TRBV30 to TRBJ1-5; D uncertain. Trimming took off 1 base at V and 0 bases at J, with 4 bases between the two ends. The CDR3 runs 13 residues. In germline, CDR1 is GTSNPN, CDR2 SVGIG (reference sequence). The chain's CDR3 is CAWSEDSNQPQHF. Here the CDR3 DNA reads TGTGCCTGGAGTGAGGATAGCAATCAGCCCCAGCATTTT.

This clone has just a few counts. This chain connects TRBV6-5 to TRBJ2-4; D is uncertain. The V and J ends lost 4 bases and 7 bases respectively, with 5 bases between them. Per the germline V gene, CDR1 is MNHEY and CDR2 is SVGAGI. The CDR3 totals 11 residues. The CDR3 reads CASSSLNIQYF. The CDR3 DNA reads TGTGCCAGCAGTTCGCTTAACATTCAGTACTTC.

The chain is built from TRBV7-8 and TRBJ2-1; no clear D. The germline CDR1 and CDR2 sequences are SGHVS and FQNEAQ. V lost 5 bases and J lost 5, with 13 bases in between. The length of the CDR3 is 14 residues. Written as DNA, the CDR3 is TGTGCCAGCAGCCCGACCGGGCTCAACAATGAGCAGTTCTTC. Protein sequence: CASSPTGLNNEQFF.

The chain employs TRBV14 and TRBJ2-2, with 11 bases identical to TRBD1. With V trimmed by 4 bases and J by 6 bases, 4 bases remained unmatched. CDR3 length: 15 residues. Germline V gene data show CDR1 as SGHDN and CDR2 as FVKESK. In DNA, the CDR3 is TGTGCCAGCAGCCCTGGGACAGGGGGAGCCGGGGAGCTGTTTTTT. Residues: CASSPGTGGAGELFF.

V is TRBV7-2 and J is TRBJ1-2; tentative D call: TRBD1 (5 bases). V shed 4 bases and J shed 8 bases, with 14 bases lying between them. Germline V gene sequence: CDR1 SGHTA, CDR2 FQGNSA. The length of the CDR3 is 13 residues. DNA for the CDR3: TGTGCCAGCAGCTCGCAAGGGGACGGGGGCTACACCTTC. Translated: CASSSQGDGGYTF.

There are a few counts of this clone. The CDR3 spells CSAAPQAEGELFF. CDR3 in DNA: TGCAGCGCCGCCCCCCAGGCTGAGGGGGAGCTGTTTTTT. This chain joins TRBV29-1 and TRBJ2-2, with D uncertain. CDR3 length: 13 residues. V lost 7 bases, J lost 8 bases, and 17 bases lay in between. The germline V gene has CDR1 SQVTM and CDR2 ANQGSEA.

The chain recombines TRBV5-1 with TRBJ2-1; D is perhaps TRBD2 (6 bases). V lost 0 bases and J lost 8, with 15 bases in between. This CDR3 region has 15 residues. Germline V gene data show CDR1 as SGHRS and CDR2 as YFSETQ. The CDR3 region has the DNA TGCGCCAGCAGCTTGGAGGAGCGGGTCGTCGATGAGCAGTTCTTC. Translated: CASSLEERVVDEQFF. Using reference TRBV5-1 and TRBJ2-1 for the parts outside the CDR3, the full variable domain is KAGVTQTPRYLIKTRGQQVTLSCSPISGHRSVSWYQQTPGQGLQFLFEYFSETQRNKGNFPGRFSGRQFSNSRSEMNVSTLELGDSALYLCASSLEERVVDEQFFGPGTRLTVL.

The chain carries TRBV18 and TRBJ1-1; no clear D gene. CDR1 and CDR2 (germline): KGHSH, LQKENI. Trimming removed 3 bases at V and 8 bases at J, with 16 bases between. The CDR3 consists of 14 residues. Here the CDR3 reads CASSPPSVAAEAFF. In nucleotides, the CDR3 is TGTGCCAGCTCACCCCCCTCGGTCGCAGCGGAAGCTTTCTTT.

The chain combines TRBV6-5 with TRBJ1-2, with 9 bases lining up with TRBD1. CDR3 length equals 14 residues. Germline values: CDR1 MNHEY, CDR2 SVGAGI. V lost 2 bases and J lost 3; bases outside the gene matches: 1. The CDR3 DNA is TGTGCCAGCAGTTACCGGGACAGGGACTATGGCTACACCTTC. It codes for CASSYRDRDYGYTF.